A selection of T cell receptor beta chains follows, all from one sample in a study of identical twins. TCRdb re-called the 5' RACE reads through MiXCR, storing one row per CDR3 protein. The sample yields approximately 670,000 distinct CDR3 sequences, approximately 6% seen once. The sequenced sample consisted of naive T cells sorted from blood. The receptors derive from a young man in good health. CDR3s include the opening cysteine and the closing phenylalanine or tryptophan. Fields, in order: J gene, clone size, V gene, D gene, CDR3 protein, CDR3 DNA. A D gene is named only where the DNA matches it firmly. Clone size, where shown, is once, few, many, or a class for clones that have expanded.

>TRBJ2-5|-|TRBV6-2/TRBV6-3|-
CATRVGKTQYF
TGTGCCACTCGGGTCGGGAAGACCCAGTACTTC
>TRBJ2-2|-|TRBV6-2/TRBV6-3|-
CASNRQQGNTGELFF
TGTGCCAGCAACCGCCAACAGGGGAACACCGGGGAGCTGTTTTTT
>TRBJ1-4|-|TRBV7-2|-
CASSLLSGGGFVEKLFF
TGTGCCAGCAGCTTATTGTCTGGAGGAGGTTTTGTAGAAAAACTGTTTTTT
>TRBJ1-2|-|TRBV3-1|-
CASSARQKTNYGYTF
TGTGCCAGCAGCGCCCGACAGAAAACTAACTATGGCTACACCTTC
>TRBJ2-3|-|TRBV12-3/TRBV12-4|TRBD2
CASSQHPAPWREVADTQYF
TGTGCCAGCAGCCAACACCCGGCCCCGTGGCGGGAGGTCGCAGATACGCAGTATTTT
>TRBJ1-4|few|TRBV27|-
CASSLGYRRDPDTEKLFF
TGTGCCAGCAGTTTAGGGTACAGACGCGACCCTGATACTGAAAAACTGTTTTTT
>TRBJ2-1|many|TRBV7-9|-
CASSPTGRNEQFF
TGTGCCAGCAGCCCGACAGGCCGGAATGAGCAGTTCTTC
>TRBJ2-7|many|TRBV7-2|-
CASSLGTRDSSYEQYF
TGTGCCAGCAGCCTAGGGACCCGGGACTCCTCCTACGAGCAGTACTTC
>TRBJ2-5|-|TRBV20-1|-
CSARSLDRETQYF
TGCAGTGCTAGATCCCTGGACCGTGAGACCCAGTACTTC
>TRBJ2-1|-|TRBV14|-
CASSQVMSYNEQFF
TGTGCCAGCAGCCAAGTAATGAGCTACAATGAGCAGTTCTTC
>TRBJ1-2|few|TRBV5-1|-
CASSLDFGANYGYTF
TGCGCCAGCAGCTTGGATTTCGGGGCTAACTATGGCTACACCTTC
>TRBJ1-3|many|TRBV10-3|-
CAISESSGFGNTIYF
TGTGCCATCAGTGAGTCGTCGGGCTTTGGAAACACCATATATTTT
>TRBJ2-3|few|TRBV7-2|-
CASSPPPRDTQYF
TGTGCCAGCAGCCCACCCCCGAGAGATACGCAGTATTTT
>TRBJ1-1|many|TRBV13|-
CASSLGTGPNTEAFF
TGTGCCAGCAGCTTAGGTACAGGACCGAACACTGAAGCTTTCTTT
>TRBJ1-1|-|TRBV5-1|TRBD1
CASSLVQQGGAEAFF
TGCGCCAGCAGCTTGGTTCAACAGGGGGGCGCTGAAGCTTTCTTT
>TRBJ2-5|few|TRBV18|-
CASSPPAKQETQYF
TGTGCCAGCTCACCACCGGCCAAACAAGAGACCCAGTACTTC
>TRBJ2-2|few|TRBV14|TRBD2
CASSTGGTTNTGELFF
TGTGCCAGCTCAACGGGCGGGACTACGAACACCGGGGAGCTGTTTTTT
>TRBJ2-3|many|TRBV9|-
CASSVALGDTDTQYF
TGTGCCAGCAGCGTAGCACTGGGAGACACAGATACGCAGTATTTT
>TRBJ2-1|many|TRBV10-3|TRBD2
CAIQREGPYNEQFF
TGTGCCATCCAGCGGGAGGGACCCTACAATGAGCAGTTCTTC
>TRBJ2-4|-|TRBV6-5|-
CASSYEVTGGDIQYF
TGTGCCAGCAGTTACGAGGTCACTGGGGGAGACATTCAGTACTTC
>TRBJ2-7|many|TRBV12-3/TRBV12-4|-
CASSIGVSYEQYF
TGTGCCAGCTCAATAGGGGTAAGCTACGAGCAGTACTTC
>TRBJ2-1|many|TRBV6-4|-
CASSDQPGLANEQFF
TGTGCCAGCAGTGACCAACCGGGACTCGCCAATGAGCAGTTCTTC
>TRBJ1-1|few|TRBV27|-
CASSLFPGRGQVNTEAFF
TGTGCCAGCAGTTTATTCCCGGGGAGGGGACAAGTGAACACTGAAGCTTTCTTT
>TRBJ2-7|-|TRBV28|TRBD2
CASQREGSYEQYF
TGTGCCAGCCAGAGGGAGGGGTCCTACGAGCAGTACTTC
>TRBJ2-1|many|TRBV7-9|TRBD2
CASSQTSYEQFF
TGTGCCAGCAGCCAGACTAGCTATGAGCAGTTCTTC
>TRBJ2-1|few|TRBV10-1|TRBD2
CASSENVVAGGSSPYEQFF
TGCGCCAGCAGCGAGAACGTAGTAGCGGGAGGGTCCTCACCCTATGAGCAGTTCTTC
>TRBJ1-1|many|TRBV9|-
CASSDQGNEAFF
TGTGCCAGCAGCGACCAGGGAAATGAAGCTTTCTTT
>TRBJ2-2|-|TRBV15|-
CATSRVILGWTGELFF
TGTGCCACCAGCAGAGTAATCCTGGGGTGGACCGGGGAGCTGTTTTTT
>TRBJ2-7|few|TRBV7-2|-
CASSLNLLPHYEQYF
TGTGCCAGCAGCTTAAACCTCTTACCACACTACGAGCAGTACTTC
>TRBJ2-1|-|TRBV7-9|-
CASAGIFSYNEQFF
TGTGCCAGCGCCGGGATTTTCTCCTACAATGAGCAGTTCTTC
>TRBJ2-3|many|TRBV20-1|-
CSARDRARGTDTQYF
TGCAGTGCTAGAGATCGGGCTAGGGGCACAGATACGCAGTATTTT
>TRBJ2-3|many|TRBV20-1|TRBD1
CSGTTGEVPDTQYF
TGCAGTGGGACGACAGGGGAAGTACCAGATACGCAGTATTTT
>TRBJ2-1|many|TRBV4-3|-
CASSQDLNNEQFF
TGCGCCAGCAGCCAAGATCTTAACAATGAGCAGTTCTTC
>TRBJ1-5|-|TRBV20-1|TRBD1
CSARDLDQGGADQPQHF
TGCAGTGCTAGAGATTTGGACCAGGGGGGGGCTGATCAGCCCCAGCATTTT
>TRBJ2-1|many|TRBV7-9|TRBD2
CASSPPSGRADEQFF
TGTGCCAGCAGCCCCCCTAGCGGGAGGGCCGATGAGCAGTTCTTC
>TRBJ2-1|-|TRBV6-1|TRBD2
CASSARTSLRYEQFF
TGTGCCAGCAGTGCGCGGACTAGTCTGCGTTATGAGCAGTTCTTC
>TRBJ2-1|many|TRBV24-1|-
CATREGNEQFF
TGTGCCACCAGGGAAGGTAATGAGCAGTTCTTC
>TRBJ2-7|many|TRBV20-1|-
CSERAALYEQYF
TGCAGTGAAAGAGCGGCACTTTACGAGCAGTACTTC
>TRBJ2-1|many|TRBV29-1|-
CSVKADPYEQFF
TGCAGCGTTAAAGCGGACCCCTATGAGCAGTTCTTC
>TRBJ1-2|-|TRBV18|-
CASSPTGRGDYGYTF
TGTGCCAGCTCACCCACAGGGAGAGGGGACTATGGCTACACCTTC
>TRBJ2-1|few|TRBV5-1|-
CASSLEATREQFF
TGCGCCAGCAGCTTGGAGGCGACACGTGAGCAGTTCTTC
>TRBJ1-4|many|TRBV10-3|TRBD1
CAISGDRGRTNEKLFF
TGTGCCATCAGTGGTGACAGGGGGCGAACTAATGAAAAACTGTTTTTT
>TRBJ2-2|many|TRBV12-3/TRBV12-4|-
CASSLDGIRTGELFF
TGTGCCAGCAGTTTAGATGGAATTAGAACCGGGGAGCTGTTTTTT